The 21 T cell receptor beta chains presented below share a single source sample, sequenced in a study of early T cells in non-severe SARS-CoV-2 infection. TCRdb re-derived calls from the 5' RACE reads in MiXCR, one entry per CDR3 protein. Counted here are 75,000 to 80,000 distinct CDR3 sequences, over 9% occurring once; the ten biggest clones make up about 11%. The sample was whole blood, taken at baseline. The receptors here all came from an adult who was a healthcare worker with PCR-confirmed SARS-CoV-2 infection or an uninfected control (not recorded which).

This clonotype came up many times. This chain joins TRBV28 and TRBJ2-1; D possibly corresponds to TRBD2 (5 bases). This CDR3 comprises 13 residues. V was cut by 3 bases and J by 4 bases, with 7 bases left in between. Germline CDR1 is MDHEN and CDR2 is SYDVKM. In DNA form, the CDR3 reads TGTGCCAGCAGTTTGAGGGATTACAATGAGCAGTTCTTC. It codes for CASSLRDYNEQFF.

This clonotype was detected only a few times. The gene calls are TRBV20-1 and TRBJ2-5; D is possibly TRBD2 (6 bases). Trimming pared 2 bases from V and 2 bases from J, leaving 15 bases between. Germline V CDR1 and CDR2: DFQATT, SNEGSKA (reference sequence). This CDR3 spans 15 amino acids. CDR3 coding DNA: TGCAGTGCTAGACCCGGGACTGCGGTACAAGAGACCCAGTACTTC. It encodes CSARPGTAVQETQYF.

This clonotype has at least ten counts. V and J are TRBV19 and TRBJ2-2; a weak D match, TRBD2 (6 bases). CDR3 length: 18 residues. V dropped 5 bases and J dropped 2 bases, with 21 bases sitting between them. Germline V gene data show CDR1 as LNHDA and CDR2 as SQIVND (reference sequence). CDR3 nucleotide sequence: TGTGCCAGTAGTGTTAGGGGTAGCGGCCAAACCAACACCGGGGAGCTGTTTTTT. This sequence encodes CASSVRGSGQTNTGELFF. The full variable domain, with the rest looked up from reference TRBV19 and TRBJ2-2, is DGGITQSPKYLFRKEGQNVTLSCEQNLNHDAMYWYRQDPGQGLRLIYYSQIVNDFQKGDIAEGYSVSREKKESFPLTVTSAQKNPTAFYLCASSVRGSGQTNTGELFFGEGSRLTVL.

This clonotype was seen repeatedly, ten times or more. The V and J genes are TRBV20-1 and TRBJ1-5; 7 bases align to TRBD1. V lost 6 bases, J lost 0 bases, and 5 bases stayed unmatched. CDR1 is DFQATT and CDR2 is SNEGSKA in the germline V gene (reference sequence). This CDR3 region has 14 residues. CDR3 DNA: TGCAGTGCGAAGGGACAGAATAGCAATCAGCCCCAGCATTTT. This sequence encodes CSAKGQNSNQPQHF.

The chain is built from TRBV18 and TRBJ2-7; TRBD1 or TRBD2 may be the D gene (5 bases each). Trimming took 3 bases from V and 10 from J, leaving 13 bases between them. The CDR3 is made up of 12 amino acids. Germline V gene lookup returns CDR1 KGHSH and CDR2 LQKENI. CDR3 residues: CASSPEEDTQYF. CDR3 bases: TGTGCCAGCTCACCTGAGGAGGACACCCAGTACTTC. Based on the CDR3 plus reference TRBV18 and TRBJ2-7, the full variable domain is NAGVMQNPRHLVRRRGQEARLRCSPMKGHSHVYWYRQLPEEGLKFMVYLQKENIIDESGMPKERFSAEFPKEGPSILRIQQVVRGDSAAYFCASSPEEDTQYFGPGTRLTVT.

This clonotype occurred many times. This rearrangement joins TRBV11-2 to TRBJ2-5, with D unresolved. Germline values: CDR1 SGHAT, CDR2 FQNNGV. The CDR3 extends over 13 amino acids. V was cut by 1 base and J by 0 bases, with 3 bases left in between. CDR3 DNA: TGTGCCAGCAGCTTAGGGGACCAAGAGACCCAGTACTTC. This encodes CASSLGDQETQYF.

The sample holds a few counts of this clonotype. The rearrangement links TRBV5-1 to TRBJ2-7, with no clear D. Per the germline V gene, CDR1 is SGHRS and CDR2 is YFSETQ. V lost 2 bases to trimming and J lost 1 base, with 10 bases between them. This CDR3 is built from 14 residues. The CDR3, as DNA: TGCGCCAGCAGCTTAACCACTATATCCTACGAGCAGTACTTC. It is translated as CASSLTTISYEQYF.

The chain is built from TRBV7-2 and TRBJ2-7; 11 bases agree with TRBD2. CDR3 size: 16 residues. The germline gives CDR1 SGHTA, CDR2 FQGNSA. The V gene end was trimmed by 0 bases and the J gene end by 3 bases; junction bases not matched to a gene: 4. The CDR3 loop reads CASSLAFSGGVYEQYF. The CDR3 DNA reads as TGTGCCAGCAGCTTAGCTTTTAGCGGGGGGGTCTACGAGCAGTACTTC.

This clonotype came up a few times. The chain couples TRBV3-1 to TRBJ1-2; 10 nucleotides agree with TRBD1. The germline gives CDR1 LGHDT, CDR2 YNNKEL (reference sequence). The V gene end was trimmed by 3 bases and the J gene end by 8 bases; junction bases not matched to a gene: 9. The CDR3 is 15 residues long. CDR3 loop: CASSHTGTGAVGYTF. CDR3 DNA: TGTGCCAGCAGCCATACCGGGACAGGGGCCGTGGGCTACACCTTC.

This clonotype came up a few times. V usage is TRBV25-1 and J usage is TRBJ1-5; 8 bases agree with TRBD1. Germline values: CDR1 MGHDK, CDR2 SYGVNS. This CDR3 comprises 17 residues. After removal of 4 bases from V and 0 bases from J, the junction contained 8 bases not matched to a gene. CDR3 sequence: CASSGGAGGSSNQPQHF. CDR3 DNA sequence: TGTGCCAGCAGTGGAGGGGCAGGGGGCTCTAGCAATCAGCCCCAGCATTTT.

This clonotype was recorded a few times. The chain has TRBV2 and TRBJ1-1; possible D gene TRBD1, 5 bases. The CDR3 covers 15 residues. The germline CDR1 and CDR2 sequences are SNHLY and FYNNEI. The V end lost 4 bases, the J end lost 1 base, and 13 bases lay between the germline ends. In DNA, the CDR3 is TGTGCCAGCAGTGGACCGGTTGGGGGGAACACTGAAGCTTTCTTT. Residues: CASSGPVGGNTEAFF.

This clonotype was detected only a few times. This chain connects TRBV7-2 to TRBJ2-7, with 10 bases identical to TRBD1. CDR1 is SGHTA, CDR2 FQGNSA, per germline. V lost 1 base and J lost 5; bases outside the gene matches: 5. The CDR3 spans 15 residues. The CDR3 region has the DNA TGTGCCAGCAGCTTAGTGGGGACAGGGGTACACGAGCAGTACTTC. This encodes CASSLVGTGVHEQYF. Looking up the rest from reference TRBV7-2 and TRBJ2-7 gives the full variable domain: GAGVSQSPSNKVTEKGKDVELRCDPISGHTALYWYRQSLGQGLEFLIYFQGNSAPDKSGLPSDRFSAERTGGSVSTLTIQRTQQEDSAVYLCASSLVGTGVHEQYFGPGTRLTVT.

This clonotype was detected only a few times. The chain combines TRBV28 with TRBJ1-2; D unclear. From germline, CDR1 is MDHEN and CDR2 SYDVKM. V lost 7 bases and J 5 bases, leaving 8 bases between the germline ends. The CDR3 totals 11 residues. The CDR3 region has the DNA TGTGCCAGCAACAGCAGATATGGCTACACCTTC. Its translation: CASNSRYGYTF.

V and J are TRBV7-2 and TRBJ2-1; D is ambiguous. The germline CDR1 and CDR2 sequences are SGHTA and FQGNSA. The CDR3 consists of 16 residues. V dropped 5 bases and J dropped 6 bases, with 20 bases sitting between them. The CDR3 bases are TGTGCCAGCAGCCCTTTTGGGTTGGCGGCCCGCAATGAGCAGTTCTTC. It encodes CASSPFGLAARNEQFF.

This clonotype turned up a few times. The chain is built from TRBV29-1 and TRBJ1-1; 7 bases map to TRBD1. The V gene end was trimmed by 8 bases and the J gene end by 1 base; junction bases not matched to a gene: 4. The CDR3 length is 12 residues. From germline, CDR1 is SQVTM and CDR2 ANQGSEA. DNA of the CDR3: TGCAGCACCAGACAGGGGAACACTGAAGCTTTCTTT. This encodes CSTRQGNTEAFF. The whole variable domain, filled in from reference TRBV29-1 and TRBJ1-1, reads SAVISQKPSRDICQRGTSLTIQCQVDSQVTMMFWYRQQPGQSLTLIATANQGSEATYESGFVIDKFPISRPNLTFSTLTVSNMSPEDSSIYLCSTRQGNTEAFFGQGTRLTVV.

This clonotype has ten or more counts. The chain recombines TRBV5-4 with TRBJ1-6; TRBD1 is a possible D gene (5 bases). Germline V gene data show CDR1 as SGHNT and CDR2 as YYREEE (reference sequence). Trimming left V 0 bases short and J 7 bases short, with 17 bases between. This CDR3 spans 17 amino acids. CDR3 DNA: TGTGCCAGCAGCTTGGGACAAAGGACAAATAGAAATTCACCCCTCCACTTT. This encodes CASSLGQRTNRNSPLHF.

CDR3 amino acids: CSARRQGKTYNEQFF. The CDR3 DNA reads as TGCAGTGCTAGACGACAGGGGAAGACCTACAATGAGCAGTTCTTC. The chain is built from TRBV20-1 and TRBJ2-1; 8 nucleotides line up with TRBD1. With V trimmed by 2 bases and J by 2 bases, 5 bases remained unmatched. Looked up from germline, CDR1 is DFQATT and CDR2 is SNEGSKA (reference sequence). CDR3 length: 15 amino acids.

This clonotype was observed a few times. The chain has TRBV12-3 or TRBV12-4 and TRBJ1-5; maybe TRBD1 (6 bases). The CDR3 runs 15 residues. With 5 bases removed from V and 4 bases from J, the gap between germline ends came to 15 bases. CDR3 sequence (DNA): TGTGCCAGCAGTAACCGGGACAACCGAAATCAGCCCCAGCATTTT. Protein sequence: CASSNRDNRNQPQHF.

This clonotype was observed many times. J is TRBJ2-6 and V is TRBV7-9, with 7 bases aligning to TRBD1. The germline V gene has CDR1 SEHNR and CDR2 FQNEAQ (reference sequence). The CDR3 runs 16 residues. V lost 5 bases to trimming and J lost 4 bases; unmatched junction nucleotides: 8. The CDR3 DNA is TGTGCCAGCAGCCCAACCCAGGGGGAAGGGGCCAACGTCCTGACTTTC. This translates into CASSPTQGEGANVLTF.

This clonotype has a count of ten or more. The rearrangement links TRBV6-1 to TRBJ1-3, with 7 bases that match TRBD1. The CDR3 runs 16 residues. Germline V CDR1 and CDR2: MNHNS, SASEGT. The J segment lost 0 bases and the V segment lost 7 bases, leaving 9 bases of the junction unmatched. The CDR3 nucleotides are TGTGCCAGCACAACCTTTGACAGGGACTCTGGAAACACCATATATTTT. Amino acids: CASTTFDRDSGNTIYF.

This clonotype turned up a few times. CDR3 DNA sequence: TGTGCCAGCAGCCAATTAACGGGACGTAATGAAAAACTGTTTTTT. It translates to CASSQLTGRNEKLFF. The chain has TRBV3-1 and TRBJ1-4; a possible D gene is TRBD1 (5 bases). The V gene's germline CDR1 is LGHDT and CDR2 YNNKEL (reference sequence). Trimming removed 2 bases at V and 4 bases at J, with 11 bases between. The CDR3 is 15 amino acids.